This TCR beta chain was sequenced for a study of regulatory T cells in long-lasting Graves disease. Whole-study findings and limits: Between persistent patients, fewer than 3,500 public clonotypes were shared, exceeding the approximately 900 shared between new patients.

Worth noting for this clonotype: Its antigen is not known.

V lost 8 bases, J lost 3 bases, and 17 bases lay in between. This CDR3 region has 14 residues. The time point: newly diagnosed GD, antithyroid drugs for less than 3 months. PBMCs were the source of the RNA used for TCR sequencing. Peripheral blood, around 9.9 milliliters per patient, was collected in EDTA tubes. Libraries of TCR beta came from iRepertoire HTBI primers plus Arm-PCR of CDR3 regions. TCRdb passed the multiplex PCR reads through MiXCR, listing each CDR3 protein once. Among about 610,000 distinct CDR3 sequences listed, around 15% were seen once. These data also formed part of another study, on T cells in Graves' hyperthyroidism and ophthalmopathy. This second study says: Exclusion followed for patients with uncontrolled infection, other autoimmune disease, pregnancy or lactation. The TCR CDR3 first-round RT-PCR relied on the HTBI primer set.

The sequence was obtained from a man younger than 30 with Graves disease. The rearrangement joins TRBV12-3 or TRBV12-4 to TRBJ2-7, with D perhaps matching TRBD2 (5 bases). The specimen was peripheral blood mononuclear cells (PBMCs), collected at new diagnosis, from a patient treated with antithyroid drugs. The chain's CDR3 is CASSEEGAGYEQYF. The CDR3, as DNA: TGTGCCAGCTCTGAAGAGGGTGCGGGCTACGAGCAGTACTTC.